This TCR beta chain was found in a study of cytomegalovirus exposure and HLA in healthy donors. Clones were sequenced by immunoSEQ multiplex PCR, and TCRdb holds only the in-frame ones, with some missing. The sample lists about 71,000 clones; 90% to 95% were seen once. Germline-derived CDR1 and CDR2 are SGHKS and YYEKEE (reference sequence). J lost 1 base, V lost 0 bases, and 15 bases had no gene match. The CDR3 spans 19 residues. There are a few counts of this clone. This clonotype originated in a man between 18 and 29 years old in good health and CMV-seropositive. The V and J genes are TRBV5-5 and TRBJ1-1; TRBD1 matches 7 bases. The sequencing input was PBMCs. This CDR3 reads CASSLGGWGTQGKNTEAFF. The DNA for the CDR3 is TGTGCCAGCAGCTTGGGCGGGTGGGGGACACAGGGGAAGAACACTGAAGCTTTCTTT. Combining the CDR3 with reference TRBV5-5 and TRBJ1-1 gives the whole variable domain DAGVTQSPTHLIKTRGQQVTLRCSPISGHKSVSWYQQVLGQGPQFIFQYYEKEERGRGNFPDRFSARQFPNYSSELNVNALLLGDSALYLCASSLGGWGTQGKNTEAFFGQGTRLTVV.